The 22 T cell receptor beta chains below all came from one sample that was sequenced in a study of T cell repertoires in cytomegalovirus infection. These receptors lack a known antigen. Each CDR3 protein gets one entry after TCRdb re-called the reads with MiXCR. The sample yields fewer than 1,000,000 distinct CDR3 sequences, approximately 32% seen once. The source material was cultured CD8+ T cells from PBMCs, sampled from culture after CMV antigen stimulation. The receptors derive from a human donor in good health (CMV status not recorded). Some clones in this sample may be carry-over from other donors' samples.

The CDR3 DNA reads as TGTGCCAGTAGTGATATATACTCTGGAGAAAAACTGTTTTTT. Protein sequence: CASSDIYSGEKLFF. The chain joins TRBV19 to TRBJ1-4; the D is unclear. Germline V gene data show CDR1 as LNHDA and CDR2 as SQIVND (reference sequence). CDR3 length equals 14 residues. V was shortened by 5 bases and J by 8 bases, with 15 bases between the two germline ends.

In DNA, the CDR3 is TGTGCCGCCATAGGACAGCTCAAAGCTTTCTTT. This codes for CAAIGQLKAFF. The V and J genes are TRBV27 and TRBJ1-1; D perhaps matches TRBD1 (6 bases). The CDR3 has 11 amino acids. Germline CDR1 reads MNHEY; CDR2 reads SMNVEV (reference sequence). The V end was cut by 11 bases, the J end by 9 bases, with 16 bases between.

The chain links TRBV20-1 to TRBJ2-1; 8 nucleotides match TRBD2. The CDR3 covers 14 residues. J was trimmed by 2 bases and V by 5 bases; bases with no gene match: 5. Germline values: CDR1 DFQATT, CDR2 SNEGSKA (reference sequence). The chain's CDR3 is CSAGSGAPYNEQFF. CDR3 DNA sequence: TGCAGTGCTGGTAGCGGGGCCCCCTACAATGAGCAGTTCTTC.

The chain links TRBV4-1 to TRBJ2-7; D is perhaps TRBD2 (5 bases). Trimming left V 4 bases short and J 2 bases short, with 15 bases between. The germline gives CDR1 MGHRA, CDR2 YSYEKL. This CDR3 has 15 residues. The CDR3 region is CASSLLPGSTYEQYV. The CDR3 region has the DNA TGCGCCAGCAGCCTATTACCGGGATCTACCTACGAGCAGTACGTC.

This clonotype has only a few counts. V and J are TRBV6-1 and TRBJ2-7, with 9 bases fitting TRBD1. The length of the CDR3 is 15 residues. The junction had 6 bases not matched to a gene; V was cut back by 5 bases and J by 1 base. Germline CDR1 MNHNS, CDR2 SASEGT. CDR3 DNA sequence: TGTGCCAGCAGTAATACGGGACAGGGTTCCTACGAGCAGTACGTC. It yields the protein CASSNTGQGSYEQYV.

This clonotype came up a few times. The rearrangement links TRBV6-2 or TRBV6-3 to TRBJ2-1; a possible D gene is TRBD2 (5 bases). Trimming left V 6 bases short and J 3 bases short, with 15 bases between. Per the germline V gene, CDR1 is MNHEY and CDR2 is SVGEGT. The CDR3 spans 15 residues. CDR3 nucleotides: TGTGCCAGCAGCCTTGCCCTACGGGGCTACAATGAGCAGTTCTTC. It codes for CASSLALRGYNEQFF.

CDR3 residues: CASRERNTIYF. CDR3 in DNA: TGTGCCAGTAGAGAGAGAAACACCATATATTTT. The chain has TRBV7-4 and TRBJ1-3; D is uncertain. The CDR3 sequence is 11 residues long. The germline gives CDR1 SGHVT, CDR2 SQSDAQ. V gave up 9 bases and J gave up 5 bases, with 8 bases separating them.

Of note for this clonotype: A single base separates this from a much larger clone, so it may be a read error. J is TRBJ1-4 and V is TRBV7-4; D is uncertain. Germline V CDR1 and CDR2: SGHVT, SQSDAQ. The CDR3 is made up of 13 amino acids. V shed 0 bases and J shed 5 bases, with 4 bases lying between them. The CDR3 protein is CASSLAINEKLFF. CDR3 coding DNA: TGTGCCAGCAGCTTAGCGATAAATGAAAAACTGTTTTTT.

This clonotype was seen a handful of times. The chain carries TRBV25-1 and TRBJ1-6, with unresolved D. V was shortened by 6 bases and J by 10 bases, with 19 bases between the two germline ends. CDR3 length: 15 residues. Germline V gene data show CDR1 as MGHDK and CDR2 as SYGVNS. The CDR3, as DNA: TGTGCCAGCAGCCTCTACGGTCCCGGGAAGTCACCCCTCCACTTT. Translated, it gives CASSLYGPGKSPLHF.

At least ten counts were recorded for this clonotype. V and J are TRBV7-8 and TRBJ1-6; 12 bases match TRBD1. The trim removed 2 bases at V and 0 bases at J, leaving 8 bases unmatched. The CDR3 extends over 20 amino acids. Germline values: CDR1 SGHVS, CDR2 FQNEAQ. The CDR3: CASSLKGQGAGSSYNSPLHF. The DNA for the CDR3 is TGTGCCAGCAGCTTAAAGGGACAGGGGGCAGGAAGCTCCTATAATTCACCCCTCCACTTT.

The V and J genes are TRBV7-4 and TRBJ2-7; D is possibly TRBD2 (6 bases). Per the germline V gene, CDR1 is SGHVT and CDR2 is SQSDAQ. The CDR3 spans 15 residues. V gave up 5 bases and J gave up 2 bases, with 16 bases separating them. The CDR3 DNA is TGTGCCAGCAGCCAGCCCACGGGGGTAACCTACGAGCAGTACTTC. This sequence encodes CASSQPTGVTYEQYF.

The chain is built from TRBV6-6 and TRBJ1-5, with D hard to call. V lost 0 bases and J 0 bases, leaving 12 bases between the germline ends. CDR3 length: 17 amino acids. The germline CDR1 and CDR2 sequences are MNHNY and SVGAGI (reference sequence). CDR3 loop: CASSYSKWKNSNQPQHF. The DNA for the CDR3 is TGTGCCAGCAGTTACTCGAAATGGAAAAATAGCAATCAGCCCCAGCATTTT.

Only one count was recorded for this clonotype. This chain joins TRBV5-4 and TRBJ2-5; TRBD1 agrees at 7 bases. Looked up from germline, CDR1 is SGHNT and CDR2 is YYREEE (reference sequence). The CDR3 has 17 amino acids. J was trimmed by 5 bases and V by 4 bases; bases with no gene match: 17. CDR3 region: CASSLSTGTRGWETQYF. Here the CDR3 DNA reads TGTGCCAGCAGCCTTTCCACCGGTACCAGGGGGTGGGAGACCCAGTACTTC.

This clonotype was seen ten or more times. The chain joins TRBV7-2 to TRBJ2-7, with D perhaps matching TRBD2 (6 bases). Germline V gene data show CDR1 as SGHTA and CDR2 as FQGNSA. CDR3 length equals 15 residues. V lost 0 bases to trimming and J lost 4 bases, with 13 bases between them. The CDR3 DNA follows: TGTGCCAGCAGCTTAGCACAAAGTGGGACTTACGAGCAGTACTTC. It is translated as CASSLAQSGTYEQYF.

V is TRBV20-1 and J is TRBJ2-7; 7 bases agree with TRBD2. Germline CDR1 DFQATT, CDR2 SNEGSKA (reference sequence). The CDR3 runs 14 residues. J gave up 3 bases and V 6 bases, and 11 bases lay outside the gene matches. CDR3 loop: CSASPRDYRYEQYF. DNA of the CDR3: TGCAGTGCGAGCCCCAGGGACTACCGCTACGAGCAGTACTTC.

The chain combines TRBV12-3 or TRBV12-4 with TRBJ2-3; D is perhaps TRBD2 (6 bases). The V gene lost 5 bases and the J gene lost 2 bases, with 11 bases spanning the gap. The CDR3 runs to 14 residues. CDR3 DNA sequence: TGTGCCAGCAGTCCCCCGGGGGTCACAGATACGCAGTATTTT. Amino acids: CASSPPGVTDTQYF.

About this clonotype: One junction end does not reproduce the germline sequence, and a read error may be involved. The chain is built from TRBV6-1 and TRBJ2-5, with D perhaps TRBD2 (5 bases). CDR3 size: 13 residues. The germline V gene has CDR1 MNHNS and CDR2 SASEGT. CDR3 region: CVSSEGLTETQYF. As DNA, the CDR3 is TGTGTCAGCAGTGAAGGACTTACAGAGACCCAGTACTTC.

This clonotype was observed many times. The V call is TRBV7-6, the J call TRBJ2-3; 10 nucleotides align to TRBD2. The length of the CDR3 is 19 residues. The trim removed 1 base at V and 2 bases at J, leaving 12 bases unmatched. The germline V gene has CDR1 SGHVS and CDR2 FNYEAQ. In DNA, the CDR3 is TGTGCCAGCAGCTTAGAAGGGGCCCTAGCGGGGGAGACCACAGATACGCAGTATTTT. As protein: CASSLEGALAGETTDTQYF.

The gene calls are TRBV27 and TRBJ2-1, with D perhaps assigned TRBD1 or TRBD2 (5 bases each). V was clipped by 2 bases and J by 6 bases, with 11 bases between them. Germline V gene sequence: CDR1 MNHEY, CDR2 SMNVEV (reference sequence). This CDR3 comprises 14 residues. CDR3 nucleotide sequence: TGTGCCAGCAGTTTACCGGGACCCTCCAATGAGCAGTTCTTC. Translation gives CASSLPGPSNEQFF.

The DNA of the CDR3 is TGTGCCAGCAGCCATCCCTCGGGGGAGGAAAACGCTGAAGCTTTCTTT. The encoded protein is CASSHPSGEENAEAFF. The chain employs TRBV11-2 and TRBJ1-1; D is possibly TRBD1 (5 bases). The CDR3 has 16 residues. The germline CDR1 and CDR2 sequences are SGHAT and FQNNGV. V was pared by 5 bases and J by 6 bases, with 22 bases between.

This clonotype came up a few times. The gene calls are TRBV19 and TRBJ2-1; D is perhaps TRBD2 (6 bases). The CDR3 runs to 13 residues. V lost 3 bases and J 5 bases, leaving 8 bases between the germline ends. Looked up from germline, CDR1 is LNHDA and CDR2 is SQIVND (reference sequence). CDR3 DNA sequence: TGTGCCAGTAGTATGGGAGGAAACAATGAGCAGTTCTTC. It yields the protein CASSMGGNNEQFF.

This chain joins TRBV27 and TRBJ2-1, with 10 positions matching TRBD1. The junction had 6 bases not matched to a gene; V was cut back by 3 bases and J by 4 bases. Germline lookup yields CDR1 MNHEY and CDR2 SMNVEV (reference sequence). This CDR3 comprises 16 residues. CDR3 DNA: TGTGCCAGCAGTTTGACCGGGACAGGGGTTTACAATGAGCAGTTCTTC. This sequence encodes CASSLTGTGVYNEQFF.